Reported below is one T cell receptor (beta chain). As to time point: after dendritic cell vaccination, including at tumor progression/relapse. V was cut by 5 bases and J by 1 base, with 11 bases left in between. CDR1 and CDR2 (germline): LNHDA, SQIVND (reference sequence). This CDR3 spans 14 amino acids. These data originate in a study of glioma-infiltrating T cells after dendritic cell vaccination. This table comes from immunoSEQ multiplex PCR, and its TCRdb copy is limited to in-frame clones, with some not included. The table has tens of thousands of clones, about 85% seen once. This chain uses TRBV19 with TRBJ1-2; D perhaps matches TRBD1 (6 bases). The sample here was blood, taken after dendritic cell vaccination. This TCR derives from a human donor with glioblastoma. The CDR3 DNA reads as TGTGCCAGTAGTTCCCTGGACAGTAACTATGGCTACACCTTC. Amino acids: CASSSLDSNYGYTF.